This T cell receptor (beta chain) was sequenced during a study of cytomegalovirus exposure and HLA in healthy donors. Looking at the study overall: In an earlier analysis, around 100 million unique TCR beta sequences were found from 150 million to 200 million T cells.

CDR3 size: 16 residues. Germline CDR1 LGHNA, CDR2 YNFKEQ. Trimming at V came to 0 bases and at J to 4 bases, leaving 2 bases not matched to a gene. As for this clone: Additional DNA sequences in this sample encode the identical CDR3.

Primers for the PCR totalled 60 Vbeta and 13 Jbeta. Assay used: immunoSEQ multiplex PCR; TCRdb lists only in-frame clones, some missing. Of 200,000 or so clones listed, approximately 80% were seen once; the top ten hold about 1.4%. The chain recombines TRBV4-2 with TRBJ2-3; TRBD2 aligns across 12 bases. The sample taken for sequencing was PBMCs. The receptor's source is a girl aged 10-17 years in good health and CMV-seronegative. CDR3 nucleotides: TGTGCCAGCAGCCAAGATCTAGCGGGGGGGCCAGATACGCAGTATTTT. Residues: CASSQDLAGGPDTQYF.